The clone carrying this T cell receptor (beta chain) showed up just once. The sample belongs to a study of blood T cell repertoires in COVID-19. The protocol was immunoSEQ multiplex PCR, while the TCRdb copy is restricted to in-frame clones and leaves out a portion. This sample has some 150,000 clones, with about nine tenths found just once. This TCR derives from a human donor in a cohort sampled during active COVID-19. The source material was peripheral blood.

The CDR3 nucleotides are TGTGCCAGCAGTTGGTCTGGGAGGGGGGATTCACCCCTCCACTTT. This gives the protein CASSWSGRGDSPLHF. V and J are TRBV6-5 and TRBJ1-6; D perhaps matches TRBD1 (6 bases). Germline-derived CDR1 and CDR2 are MNHEY and SVGAGI. Trimming left V 4 bases short and J 8 bases short, with 15 bases between. This CDR3 spans 15 amino acids.